This TCR beta chain was observed in a study of PD-L1 blockade in urothelial cancer listed by TCRdb under 2017. Study-wide context: Every patient began therapy in the mid-2010s and was given atezolizumab 1,200 mg intravenously every 3 weeks. Blood samples gave median yields of approximately 130,000 T cells and 82,636 unique TCRs, along with a median clonality of about 0.084. About nine tenths of the roughly 29 patients were identified as males with urothelial cancer of bladder origin, and a prior smoking history was reported by 18 of 29 patients. Approximately 29 patients had pretreatment blood TCR-seq, about 25 had at least one posttreatment blood collection, and about 25 had tumor TCR-seq. Pretreatment tumor samples, along with matched peripheral blood serially collected before and after atezolizumab treatment, were subjected to TCR sequencing. In the same patients, pretreatment tumors underwent whole exome sequencing and RNA sequencing in addition to TCR sequencing. An exploratory multi-omic analysis was conducted of the somatic, immune and clinical correlates of response to PD-L1 blockade with atezolizumab in urothelial cancer. Durable clinical benefit was achieved by nine patients but not by the remaining 20. Durable clinical benefit was defined as a progression-free survival longer than 6 months, and TCR features were additionally tested against progression-free survival and overall survival. Patients had an ECOG performance status of 0 or 1 and had received between 0 and 3 prior chemotherapy regimens. Blood samples were analyzed at two time points: 3 weeks after treatment start (second dose) and 6 weeks after treatment start. The full study reports these points: A pretreatment peripheral blood TCR clonality below the median was linked to improved progression-free and overall survival. Greater expansion of tumor-associated TCR clones in peripheral blood 3 weeks after the start of treatment was observed in patients with durable benefit (n ≈ 20, p = 0.022). Because the sample size was small (n ≈ 27) and many exploratory analyses were performed, the results are intended to be hypothesis-generating.

Each PCR received spiked-in synthetic TCR analog templates so that absolute template abundance could be estimated from read counts. TCRbeta CDR3 regions were amplified from genomic DNA with bias-controlled V and J gene primers using the immunoSEQ assay. Sequencing of rearranged TCRbeta segments was done at approximately 20X coverage. Concerning the study's data processing: Clustering was used to correct sequencing errors, and CDR3s were annotated against IMGT to assign V, D and J genes. Downstream analyses used only productive TCRbeta rearrangements and left out out-of-frame or stop-codon sequences. To compute clonality, Shannon entropy was normalized by the log of the number of unique productive sequences and then subtracted from one. Clones differing between time points or between blood and tumor were identified using Fisher's exact test with Benjamini-Hochberg correction, with an adjusted p below 0.01 applied as the threshold. As stored in TCRdb, this immuneACCESS dataset retains in-frame rearrangements with V and J assigned. A fraction of the clones does not appear; measured against another copy, unresolved V genes explain less than half of the discrepancy, and the remainder lacks a known reason. V, J and clone size were drawn from that table, and D and trimming were deduced from the DNA. The sample includes under 55,000 clones, with approximately 84% observed a single time. About 5.8% of the sample is in the top ten clones.

The cohort comprised fewer than 35 patients with locally advanced or metastatic urothelial carcinoma treated at Memorial Sloan Kettering on a trial protocol. Peripheral blood mononuclear cells were collected pretreatment and during treatment, with between 1 and 8 total time points obtained per patient. The Qiagen DNeasy Blood extraction kit was used to purify genomic DNA from total PBMCs and tumor samples. PBMCs were collected pretreatment and during treatment and were isolated and stored as previously described. The CDR3, cysteine through phenylalanine, is 15 amino acids long. Just the 45-base CDR3 DNA is kept, in frame starting at base 1. Reading the germline V gene gives CDR1 SGHAT and CDR2 FQNNGV. V and J are truncated by 1 base and 2 bases respectively, leaving an intervening sequence of 11 bases. As for this clone: There is no known antigen for this receptor. One base away there is no much larger clone; base qualities are not given.

The sequence derives from a man aged 40-49 years with urothelial cancer. Sequences were derived from PBMCs, sampled around atezolizumab (anti-PD-L1) treatment. The V gene is TRBV11-2 and the J gene is TRBJ2-5, and perhaps TRBD2 as D gene, on 6 matching bases. The DNA reads TGTGCCAGCAGCTTAGTTCGGCGGGGACAAGAGACCCAGTACTTC. This encodes CASSLVRRGQETQYF.